These T cell receptor beta chains were read from a single sample in a study of PD-1 blockade in classical Hodgkin lymphoma. Libraries were prepared by immunoSEQ multiplex PCR; TCRdb keeps only in-frame clonotypes and omits some of them. The table shows approximately 100,000 clones, with around 89% occurring only once. Source: peripheral blood mononuclear cells (PBMCs), taken before the second cycle of nivolumab. These receptors were obtained from a human donor with classical Hodgkin lymphoma. CDR3s include the opening cysteine and the closing phenylalanine or tryptophan. D genes are given only for firm matches. Some rows mark clone size as missing; the rest say once, few, many or name a class of expanded clone.

j_gene: TRBJ1-5; abundance: -; v_gene: TRBV19; d_gene: TRBD1; CDR3aa: CASSIDRANNQPQHF; CDR3nt: TGTGCCAGTAGTATCGACAGGGCGAACAATCAGCCCCAGCATTTT
j_gene: TRBJ2-7; abundance: -; v_gene: TRBV2; d_gene: TRBD1; CDR3aa: CASSESGTATRVEQYF; CDR3nt: TGTGCCAGCAGCGAATCCGGGACAGCCACCCGCGTGGAGCAGTACTTC
j_gene: TRBJ2-2; abundance: -; v_gene: TRBV11-2; d_gene: -; CDR3aa: CASSLVQPNTGELFF; CDR3nt: TGTGCCAGCAGCTTAGTACAGCCGAACACCGGGGAGCTGTTTTTT
j_gene: TRBJ2-5; abundance: -; v_gene: TRBV6-1; d_gene: TRBD1; CDR3aa: CASSFRQGVETQYF; CDR3nt: TGTGCCAGCAGTTTTAGACAGGGGGTAGAGACCCAGTACTTC
j_gene: TRBJ2-1; abundance: few; v_gene: TRBV2; d_gene: -; CDR3aa: CASGGNRGLKLGQFF; CDR3nt: TGTGCCAGCGGGGGGAACAGGGGTCTCAAGTTAGGGCAGTTCTTC
j_gene: TRBJ1-6; abundance: -; v_gene: TRBV9; d_gene: TRBD1; CDR3aa: CASSVGDRGPNSPLHF; CDR3nt: TGTGCCAGCAGCGTAGGAGATAGGGGGCCTAATTCACCCCTCCACTTT
j_gene: TRBJ1-4; abundance: -; v_gene: TRBV9; d_gene: -; CDR3aa: CASSAHTDEKLFF; CDR3nt: TGTGCCAGCAGCGCACACACCGATGAAAAACTGTTTTTT
j_gene: TRBJ2-7; abundance: -; v_gene: TRBV19; d_gene: TRBD1; CDR3aa: CASSITGVNNYEQYF; CDR3nt: TGTGCCAGTAGTATAACAGGGGTTAACAACTACGAGCAGTACTTC
j_gene: TRBJ2-7; abundance: -; v_gene: TRBV28; d_gene: TRBD2; CDR3aa: CASSSQRGDPTYEQYF; CDR3nt: TGTGCCAGCAGTTCTCAACGGGGGGATCCCACCTACGAGCAGTACTTC
j_gene: TRBJ1-1; abundance: -; v_gene: TRBV9; d_gene: -; CDR3aa: CASSEDRRNTEAFF; CDR3nt: TGTGCCAGCAGCGAGGACAGAAGGAACACTGAAGCTTTCTTT
j_gene: TRBJ1-1; abundance: -; v_gene: TRBV10-1; d_gene: -; CDR3aa: CASSEQVNTEAFF; CDR3nt: TGCGCCAGCAGTGAGCAGGTTAACACTGAAGCTTTCTTT
j_gene: TRBJ2-7; abundance: -; v_gene: TRBV27; d_gene: -; CDR3aa: CASSLPTGYEQYF; CDR3nt: TGTGCCAGCAGTTTACCCACCGGATACGAGCAGTACTTC
j_gene: TRBJ2-3; abundance: -; v_gene: TRBV27; d_gene: -; CDR3aa: CASSLLWESTDTQYF; CDR3nt: TGTGCCAGCAGTTTATTGTGGGAGTCGACAGATACGCAGTATTTT
j_gene: TRBJ2-7; abundance: once; v_gene: TRBV7-9; d_gene: TRBD1; CDR3aa: CASSLGTGFEQYF; CDR3nt: TGTGCCAGCAGCTTAGGGACAGGATTCGAGCAGTACTTC
j_gene: TRBJ2-7; abundance: -; v_gene: TRBV5-1; d_gene: TRBD1; CDR3aa: CASSFRQGRYEQYF; CDR3nt: TGCGCCAGCAGCTTCCGACAGGGTCGGTACGAGCAGTACTTC
j_gene: TRBJ1-3; abundance: once; v_gene: TRBV4-2; d_gene: -; CDR3aa: CASSPPSSGNTIYF; CDR3nt: TGTGCCAGCAGCCCGCCAAGCTCTGGAAACACCATATATTTT
j_gene: TRBJ2-2; abundance: -; v_gene: TRBV5-1; d_gene: -; CDR3aa: CASSLGVSLLTGELFF; CDR3nt: TGCGCCAGCAGCTTGGGCGTTAGTCTACTAACCGGGGAGCTGTTTTTT